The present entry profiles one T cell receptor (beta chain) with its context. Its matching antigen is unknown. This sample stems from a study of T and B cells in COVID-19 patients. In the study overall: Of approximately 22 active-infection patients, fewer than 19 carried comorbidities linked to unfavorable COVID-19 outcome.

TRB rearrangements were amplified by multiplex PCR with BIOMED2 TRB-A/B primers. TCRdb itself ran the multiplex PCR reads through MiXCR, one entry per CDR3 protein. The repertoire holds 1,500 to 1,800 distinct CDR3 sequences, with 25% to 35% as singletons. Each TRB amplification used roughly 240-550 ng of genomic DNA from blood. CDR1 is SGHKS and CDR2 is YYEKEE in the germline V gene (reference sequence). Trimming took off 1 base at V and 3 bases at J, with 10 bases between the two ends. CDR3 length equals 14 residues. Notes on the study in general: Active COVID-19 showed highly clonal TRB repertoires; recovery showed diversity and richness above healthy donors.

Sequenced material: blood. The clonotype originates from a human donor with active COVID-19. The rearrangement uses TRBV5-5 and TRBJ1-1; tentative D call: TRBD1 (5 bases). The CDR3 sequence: CASSLYMGDTEAFF. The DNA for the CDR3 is TGTGCCAGCAGCTTGTATATGGGGGACACTGAAGCTTTCTTT.